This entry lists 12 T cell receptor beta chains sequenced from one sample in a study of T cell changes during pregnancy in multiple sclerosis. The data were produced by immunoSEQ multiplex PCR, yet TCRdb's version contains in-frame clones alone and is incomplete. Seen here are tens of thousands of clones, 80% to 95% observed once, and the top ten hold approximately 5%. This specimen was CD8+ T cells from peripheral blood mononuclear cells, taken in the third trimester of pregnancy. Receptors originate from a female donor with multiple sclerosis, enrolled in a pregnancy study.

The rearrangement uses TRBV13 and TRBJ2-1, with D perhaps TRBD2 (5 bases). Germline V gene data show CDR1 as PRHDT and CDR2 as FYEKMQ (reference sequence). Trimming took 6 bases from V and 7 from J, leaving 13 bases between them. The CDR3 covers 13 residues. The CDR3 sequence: CASSGDRGNEQFF. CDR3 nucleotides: TGTGCCAGCAGTGGAGATCGGGGTAATGAGCAGTTCTTC.

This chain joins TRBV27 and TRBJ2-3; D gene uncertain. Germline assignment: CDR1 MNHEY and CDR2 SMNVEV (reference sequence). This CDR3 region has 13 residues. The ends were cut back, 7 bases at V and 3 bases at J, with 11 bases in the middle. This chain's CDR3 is CASKTIGTDTQYF. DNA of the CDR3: TGTGCCAGCAAGACAATCGGTACAGATACGCAGTATTTT.

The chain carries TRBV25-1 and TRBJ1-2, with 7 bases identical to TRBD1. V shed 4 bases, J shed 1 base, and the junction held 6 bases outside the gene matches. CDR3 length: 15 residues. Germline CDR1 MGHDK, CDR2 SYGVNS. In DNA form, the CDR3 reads TGTGCCAGCAGTGGCCATCGGGACAGTAACTATGGCTACACCTTC. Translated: CASSGHRDSNYGYTF.

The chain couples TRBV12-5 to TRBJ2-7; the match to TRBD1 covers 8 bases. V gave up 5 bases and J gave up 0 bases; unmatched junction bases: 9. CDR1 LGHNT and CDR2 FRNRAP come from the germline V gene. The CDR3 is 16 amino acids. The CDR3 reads CASGPKGQASSYEQYF. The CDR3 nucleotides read TGTGCTAGTGGTCCCAAGGGACAGGCGAGCTCCTACGAGCAGTACTTC.

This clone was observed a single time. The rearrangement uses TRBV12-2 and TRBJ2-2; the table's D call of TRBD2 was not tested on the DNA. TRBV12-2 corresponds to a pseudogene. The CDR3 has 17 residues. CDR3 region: CASRQSRWRLNTGELFF. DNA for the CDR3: TGTGCAAGTCGCCAAAGTCGTTGGCGGTTGAACACCGGGGAGCTGTTTTTT.

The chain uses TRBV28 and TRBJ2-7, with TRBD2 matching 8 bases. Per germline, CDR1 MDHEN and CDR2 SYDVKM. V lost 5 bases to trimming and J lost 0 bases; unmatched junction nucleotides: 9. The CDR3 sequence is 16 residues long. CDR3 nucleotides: TGTGCCAGCAGTCCCCTGAGGGCGGGAGGCTCCTACGAGCAGTACTTC. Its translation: CASSPLRAGGSYEQYF. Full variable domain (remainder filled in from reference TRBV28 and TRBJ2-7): DVKVTQSSRYLVKRTGEKVFLECVQDMDHENMFWYRQDPGLGLRLIYFSYDVKMKEKGDIPEGYSVSREKKERFSLILESASTNQTSMYLCASSPLRAGGSYEQYFGPGTRLTVT.

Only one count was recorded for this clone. The CDR3, as DNA: TGTGCCAGCAGTTTATTTGTAACAAACGAGCAGTACTTC. Residues: CASSLFVTNEQYF. V is TRBV28 and J is TRBJ2-7; D ambiguous. Germline assignment: CDR1 MDHEN and CDR2 SYDVKM. This CDR3 region has 13 residues. With 1 base removed from V and 5 bases from J, the gap between germline ends came to 9 bases.

The CDR3 bases are TGTGCCAGTAGTATAGACATTACAGGGAACACCGGGGAGCTGTTTTTT. Its protein product is CASSIDITGNTGELFF. The genes are TRBV19 and TRBJ2-2, with a tentative D call TRBD1 (5 bases). Between the trimmed V and J ends, which lost 0 bases and 1 base, there was a span of 9 bases. This CDR3 is 16 amino acids long. Per germline, CDR1 LNHDA and CDR2 SQIVND (reference sequence).

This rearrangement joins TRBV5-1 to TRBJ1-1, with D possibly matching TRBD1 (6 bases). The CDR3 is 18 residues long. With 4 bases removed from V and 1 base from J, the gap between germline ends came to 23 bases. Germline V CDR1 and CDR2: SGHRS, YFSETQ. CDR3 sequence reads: CASSLTGIRFIRNTEAFF. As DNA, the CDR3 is TGCGCCAGCAGCCTTACAGGGATCCGGTTCATTAGGAACACTGAAGCTTTCTTT.

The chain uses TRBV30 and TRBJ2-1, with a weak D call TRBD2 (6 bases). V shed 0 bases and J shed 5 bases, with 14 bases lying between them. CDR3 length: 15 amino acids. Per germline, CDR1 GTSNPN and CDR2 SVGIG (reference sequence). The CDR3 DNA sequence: TGTGCCTGGAGTGTAGGCCCTAGCGCTAACAATGAGCAGTTCTTC. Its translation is CAWSVGPSANNEQFF.

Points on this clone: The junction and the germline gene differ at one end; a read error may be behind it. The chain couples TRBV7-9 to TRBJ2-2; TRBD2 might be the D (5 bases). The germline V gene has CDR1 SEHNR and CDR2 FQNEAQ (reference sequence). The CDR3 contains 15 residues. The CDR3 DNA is TGCGCCAGCAGCCAATATGAGGGAAGCACCGGGGAGCTGTTTTTT. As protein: CASSQYEGSTGELFF.

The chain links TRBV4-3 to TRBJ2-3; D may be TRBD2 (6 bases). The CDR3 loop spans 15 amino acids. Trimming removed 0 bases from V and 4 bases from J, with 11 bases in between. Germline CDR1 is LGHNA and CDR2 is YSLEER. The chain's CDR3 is CASSQEREYPDTQYF. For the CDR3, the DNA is TGCGCCAGCAGCCAAGAACGGGAGTATCCAGATACGCAGTATTTT.